This is a list of T cell receptor beta chains from one sample in a study of regulatory T cells in long-lasting Graves disease. TCRdb itself ran the multiplex PCR reads through MiXCR, one entry per CDR3 protein. In the table there are 300,000 to 400,000 distinct CDR3 sequences, about a sixth of which are singletons. The same data also went into a second study, on T cells in Graves' hyperthyroidism and ophthalmopathy.

The material was peripheral blood mononuclear cells (PBMCs), obtained at new diagnosis, from a patient treated with antithyroid drugs. These receptor sequences come from a man aged 35-49 years with Graves disease. Each CDR3 is given with its conserved first and last residue. D genes are given only for firm matches. Expanded clones are given a class, and other clones once, few, many or no size at all.

DNA | CDR3 | J | V | size | D
TGCGCCAGCAGCCTCCGGGACAGGCTCAGGGAGCAGTTCTTC | CASSLRDRLREQFF | TRBJ2-1 | TRBV5-1 | many | TRBD1
TGTGCCAGCAGTTTTAGTCAGGGGAATTCACCCCTCCACTTT | CASSFSQGNSPLHF | TRBJ1-6 | TRBV12-3/TRBV12-4 | NA | NA
TGTGCCAGCAGTGGACCAGACAGGGCCCAGCACACCTTTGATGAGCAGTTCTTC | CASSGPDRAQHTFDEQFF | TRBJ2-1 | TRBV2 | many | TRBD1
TGTGCCAGCACCCCCCGGGACAGGGTGTCCGAGCAGTACTTC | CASTPRDRVSEQYF | TRBJ2-7 | TRBV5-5 | few | TRBD1
TGTGCCAGCAGTCCCGGGACCAACACAGATACGCAGTATTTT | CASSPGTNTDTQYF | TRBJ2-3 | TRBV28 | many | NA
TGTGCCAGCAGCCTACTTGCCCCCGGCCATTTCTTC | CASSLLAPGHFF | TRBJ2-1 | TRBV7-9 | NA | NA
TGTGCCAGCAGCTCGGACCTGAACACTGAAGCTTTCTTT | CASSSDLNTEAFF | TRBJ1-1 | TRBV11-2 | NA | NA
TGTGCCAGCAGTGCCCCGCGTTCGCAGTACTTC | CASSAPRSQYF | TRBJ2-7 | TRBV2 | many | NA
TGTGCCAGTAGTATACCGGACGGCTATGGCTACACCTTC | CASSIPDGYGYTF | TRBJ1-2 | TRBV19 | NA | NA
TGTGCCAGCAGAACTCCGGGTGAGCAGTTCTTC | CASRTPGEQFF | TRBJ2-1 | TRBV6-1 | NA | NA
TGCAGTGCTAGAGCGACCACCGGGGGCGGGGAGACCCAGTACTTC | CSARATTGGGETQYF | TRBJ2-5 | TRBV20-1 | few | NA
TGTGCCAGCAGCTTGGTGGGACAGGGACACTACGAGCAGTACTTC | CASSLVGQGHYEQYF | TRBJ2-7 | TRBV5-4 | NA | TRBD1
TGTGCCAGCTCACCACCCGGGCTAGCGGGGGGCGTCGTTGAGCAGTTCTTC | CASSPPGLAGGVVEQFF | TRBJ2-1 | TRBV18 | many | TRBD2
TGCAGTGCTAGAGACCGGACTGGGCTCATCGGGCAGTTCTTC | CSARDRTGLIGQFF | TRBJ2-1 | TRBV20-1 | many | NA
TGTGCCAGCACCTGGGACAGGCGGCCCGGGGAGCTGTTTTTT | CASTWDRRPGELFF | TRBJ2-2 | TRBV2 | NA | TRBD1
TGTGCCAGCAGACTAACCCGCCAGGTTCCCACTCAAGAGACCCAGTACTTC | CASRLTRQVPTQETQYF | TRBJ2-5 | TRBV7-9 | many | NA
TGTGCCAGCAGCTTCACAGGGTACAACGAGCAGTACTTC | CASSFTGYNEQYF | TRBJ2-7 | TRBV5-5 | NA | NA
TGTGCCAGCAGTTACGGGGGTGCTGGGGGGGTTTACAATGAGCAGTTCTTC | CASSYGGAGGVYNEQFF | TRBJ2-1 | TRBV6-2/TRBV6-3 | NA | TRBD2
TGTGCCAGCAGTTTCGGGACAGGGGGCGGGACCGGGGAGCTGTTTTTT | CASSFGTGGGTGELFF | TRBJ2-2 | TRBV27 | NA | TRBD1
TGTGCCAGCAGCCAGCATATAAAGGCCTACGGGCAGTACTTC | CASSQHIKAYGQYF | TRBJ2-7 | TRBV3-1 | NA | NA
TGTGCCAGCAGTACTAGACTAGCGGGCAATGAGCAGTTCTTC | CASSTRLAGNEQFF | TRBJ2-1 | TRBV27 | once | TRBD2
TGTGCCACCAGTGAGGGAGGGAACCCTAAAGCTTTCTTT | CATSEGGNPKAFF | TRBJ1-1 | TRBV24-1 | few | NA
TGCAGCGTTCATGGGCAGGGCGCAGATACGCAGTATTTT | CSVHGQGADTQYF | TRBJ2-3 | TRBV29-1 | many | NA
TGTGCCAGCAGTGTAGCTGGGGGGCAGGTAAATGAGCAGTTCTTC | CASSVAGGQVNEQFF | TRBJ2-1 | TRBV28 | many | NA
TGCAGTGCTAGAGCTCATAGGGGCTCCTACAATGAGCAGTTCTTC | CSARAHRGSYNEQFF | TRBJ2-1 | TRBV20-1 | NA | NA
TGCAGTGCTAGAAAAACGGGAAGTACTGTTTACAATGAGCAGTTCTTC | CSARKTGSTVYNEQFF | TRBJ2-1 | TRBV20-1 | many | NA
TGTGCCAGCAGCCATCTGGGGTCGGCCTACGAGCAGTACTTC | CASSHLGSAYEQYF | TRBJ2-7 | TRBV3-1 | NA | NA
TGTGCCAGCAGCGTATCCAGCCAGGGGGCTGGAAACACCATATATTTT | CASSVSSQGAGNTIYF | TRBJ1-3 | TRBV9 | many | TRBD1
TGTGCCAGCAGCTTCCGAAGTGCAACTAATGAAAAACTGTTTTTT | CASSFRSATNEKLFF | TRBJ1-4 | TRBV5-5 | many | NA
TGCAGTGCTACAGGACTAGCGGCAACCTACGAGCAGTACTTC | CSATGLAATYEQYF | TRBJ2-7 | TRBV20-1 | many | TRBD2
TGTGCCTGGAGTGTACACAGCGCGGGCGGCTACACCTTC | CAWSVHSAGGYTF | TRBJ1-2 | TRBV30 | many | NA
TGTGCCAGCTCCGTTGCGGGGCGAGGGACAGATACGCAGTATTTT | CASSVAGRGTDTQYF | TRBJ2-3 | TRBV7-2 | NA | NA
TGTGCCAGCAGCCCCGAGCGGTTTAGCACAGATACGCAGTATTTT | CASSPERFSTDTQYF | TRBJ2-3 | TRBV28 | many | NA
TGTGCCAGCAGCCGCGAGGCACTCGGGGAGCTGTTTTTT | CASSREALGELFF | TRBJ2-2 | TRBV11-2 | many | NA
TGTGCCAGCAGCCCAAACAAGGGTTCAGAGACCCAGTACTTC | CASSPNKGSETQYF | TRBJ2-5 | TRBV11-2 | NA | NA
TGCGCCAGCAGCCATTTGAGCTCTGGAAACACCATATATTTT | CASSHLSSGNTIYF | TRBJ1-3 | TRBV4-1 | NA | NA
TGTGCCAGCAGCGTAGGGGGGGAGCTGTTTTTT | CASSVGGELFF | TRBJ2-2 | TRBV9 | many | NA
TGTGCCAGCAGTTTCCGCGGGCTAGACACAGATACGCAGTATTTT | CASSFRGLDTDTQYF | TRBJ2-3 | TRBV27 | NA | NA
TGTGCCAGCAGGCGCGACAGGGGGAAGCCCCAGCATTTT | CASRRDRGKPQHF | TRBJ1-5 | TRBV28 | many | TRBD1
TGTGCCAGCAGCCAAGATAGGGGGGCCGCTGACTATAATTCACCCCTCCACTTT | CASSQDRGAADYNSPLHF | TRBJ1-6 | TRBV3-1 | few | NA
TGTGCCAGCAGGCCCCGGGACAGATACACCGGGGAGCTGTTTTTT | CASRPRDRYTGELFF | TRBJ2-2 | TRBV27 | few | TRBD1
TGTGCCAGCAGCCCACGGATACGCAGCTCTGGGGCCAACGTCCTGACTTTC | CASSPRIRSSGANVLTF | TRBJ2-6 | TRBV7-9 | NA | NA
TGTGCCAGCAGCTACCGGACAGGTGGATATAACACTGAAGCTTTCTTT | CASSYRTGGYNTEAFF | TRBJ1-1 | TRBV7-2 | many | TRBD1
TGTGCCAGCAGCTTGACGGGGCCAGCCAGCAGCACAGATACGCAGTATTTT | CASSLTGPASSTDTQYF | TRBJ2-3 | TRBV5-1 | many | NA
TGTGCCAGCAGCTTAAGGAGGGTGACAGATACGCAGTATTTT | CASSLRRVTDTQYF | TRBJ2-3 | TRBV7-9 | NA | NA
TGTGCCAGCAGTCGACCCGGGACAGGGTTCACCGGGGAGCTGTTTTTT | CASSRPGTGFTGELFF | TRBJ2-2 | TRBV6-1 | few | TRBD1
TGTGCCAGCAGCTTAACCGGATGGGCTCACGAGCAGTACTTC | CASSLTGWAHEQYF | TRBJ2-7 | TRBV11-3 | many | NA
TGTGCCTGGAGTGTCATGGGGTACTATGGCTACACCTTC | CAWSVMGYYGYTF | TRBJ1-2 | TRBV30 | few | NA
TGCAGCGTTGGACTAGCGGGGGGGCGGGAGACCCAGTACTTC | CSVGLAGGRETQYF | TRBJ2-5 | TRBV29-1 | few | TRBD2
TGTGCCAGCAGCTTAACACAAAAAGAGACCCAGTACTTC | CASSLTQKETQYF | TRBJ2-5 | TRBV7-9 | many | NA
TGTGCCAGCAGTAGACTAGCGTCCCTCCGCGGGGAGCTGTTTTTT | CASSRLASLRGELFF | TRBJ2-2 | TRBV6-1 | NA | TRBD2
TGTGCCAGCAGCAGGTGGACAGGGACCACTGAAGCTTTCTTT | CASSRWTGTTEAFF | TRBJ1-1 | TRBV5-4 | many | TRBD1
TGTGCCAGCAGTTCTCCAGGCTCGGGTTTGGCCCAGTACTTC | CASSSPGSGLAQYF | TRBJ2-5 | TRBV28 | many | NA
TGTGCCACCAGTGTCGGGCCGGGATGGGAAGAGACCCAGTACTTC | CATSVGPGWEETQYF | TRBJ2-5 | TRBV24-1 | many | NA
TGTGCCAGCAGCTTTACCGGGACAGGGATGGGCGAGCAGTACTTC | CASSFTGTGMGEQYF | TRBJ2-7 | TRBV7-6 | NA | TRBD1
TGCGCCAGCAGCTTTCGGACAGCGGAAAAACTGTTTTTT | CASSFRTAEKLFF | TRBJ1-4 | TRBV5-1 | NA | NA
TGTGCCAGCACTCGAACGGGAGCGTCACCCTACGAGCAGTACTTC | CASTRTGASPYEQYF | TRBJ2-7 | TRBV12-3/TRBV12-4 | NA | NA
TGCAGCGTCCGGAGGGCAGTGAACACTGAAGCTTTCTTT | CSVRRAVNTEAFF | TRBJ1-1 | TRBV29-1 | NA | NA
TGTGCCAGCAGCCGCGCAGGTGCTGGAAACACCATATATTTT | CASSRAGAGNTIYF | TRBJ1-3 | TRBV3-1 | NA | NA
TGTGCCAGCAGTCCCTCCTCACCCGGGACAGGCCGCAATCAGCCCCAGCATTTT | CASSPSSPGTGRNQPQHF | TRBJ1-5 | TRBV28 | many | TRBD1